These T cell receptor beta chains were read from a single sample in a study of T cell clonotyping in hematopoietic cell transplantation. This table comes from immunoSEQ multiplex PCR, and its TCRdb copy is limited to in-frame clones, with some not included. The table shows 35,000 to 45,000 clones, with about 95% occurring only once. Sequenced material: peripheral blood mononuclear cells, taken before stem cell transplant. Receptors originate from a man aged 40-49 years with chronic myeloid leukemia. Some clones in this sample may be carry-over from other donors' samples. Both conserved end residues are part of each CDR3. D genes are given only for firm matches. Clone sizes are given selectively: once, few, many, or a class where the clone is expanded.

clone_size	d_call	j_call	v_call	cdr3_nt	cdr3_aa
-	TRBD1	TRBJ1-2	TRBV5-4	TGTGCCAGCAGCTTCGGACAGGGAGAAAACTATGGCTACACCTTC	CASSFGQGENYGYTF
few	-	TRBJ2-7	TRBV2	TGTGCCAGCAGTGAATGGAACCGGGCGGTCTACGAGCAGTACTTC	CASSEWNRAVYEQYF
-	TRBD1	TRBJ1-1	TRBV19	TGTGCCAGTAGTGCACAGGGGCTCACTGAAGCTTTCTTT	CASSAQGLTEAFF
once	-	TRBJ1-1	TRBV4-2	TGTGCCAGCAGCCAAGTAAAAATGGGGGGAGCTTTCTTT	CASSQVKMGGAFF
-	TRBD1	TRBJ1-1	TRBV29-1	TGCAGCGTAGCTCAGGGGGCGTCGGTGACTGAAGCTTTCTTT	CSVAQGASVTEAFF
-	-	TRBJ2-2	TRBV10-3	TGTGCCATCAGTGAGAAGGTGGGGGGCTCAAACACCGGGGAGCTGTTTTTT	CAISEKVGGSNTGELFF
-	-	TRBJ2-2	TRBV30	TGTGCCTGGAGGGGACGGAGGGACACCGGGGAGCTGTTTTTT	CAWRGRRDTGELFF
-	-	TRBJ2-5	TRBV5-4	TGTGCCAGCAGCTTGGTGTCAAGGCGAGAGACCCAGTACTTC	CASSLVSRRETQYF
-	-	TRBJ1-1	TRBV10-3	TGTGCCATCAAACCGGCACAGCTGGGGACTGAAGCTTTCTTT	CAIKPAQLGTEAFF
-	TRBD2	TRBJ2-3	TRBV28	TGTGCCAGCATTCTTAGCGGGGGGGCGGATACGCAGTATTTT	CASILSGGADTQYF
-	-	TRBJ2-2	TRBV5-1	TGCGCCAGCAGCTCGGATGGGGGCCGAACCGGGGAGCTGTTTTTT	CASSSDGGRTGELFF
-	-	TRBJ1-1	TRBV18	TGTGCCAGCTCAAGATCGGGGGGGAACACTGAAGCTTTCTTT	CASSRSGGNTEAFF
-	TRBD2	TRBJ2-3	TRBV9	TGTGCCAGCAGCCCGACTAGCTTACCAACAGATACGCAGTATTTT	CASSPTSLPTDTQYF
-	-	TRBJ2-5	TRBV29-1	TGCAGCGTTGAACGCTCTTGGAGGAAGGAGACCCAGTACTTC	CSVERSWRKETQYF
-	-	TRBJ2-7	TRBV5-4	TGTGCCAGCAGCCCGGGCCGACGGGGGACCTACGAGCAGTACTTC	CASSPGRRGTYEQYF
-	-	TRBJ1-5	TRBV9	TGTGCCAGCAGCTCCGGGGGGGTGGGCAATCAGCCCCAGCATTTT	CASSSGGVGNQPQHF
-	TRBD1	TRBJ2-5	TRBV11-1	TGTGCCAGCCGACAAGACAGGGTCAGGGGGACCCAGTACTTC	CASRQDRVRGTQYF
-	-	TRBJ1-5	TRBV10-3	TGTGCCATCAGTGACCTCCGGGACAGCAATCAGCCCCAGCATTTT	CAISDLRDSNQPQHF
-	-	TRBJ2-1	TRBV7-2	TGTGCCAGCAGCTTAGACTTCTTCTCCTACAATGAGCAGTTCTTC	CASSLDFFSYNEQFF
once	-	TRBJ2-7	TRBV5-1	TGCGCCAGCAGGTGGAGGTCGGGCAACTACGAGCAGTACTTC	CASRWRSGNYEQYF
-	-	TRBJ1-2	TRBV9	TGTGCCAGCAGCGTAGCTTGGGCTTGGGGTGGCTACACCTTC	CASSVAWAWGGYTF
-	-	TRBJ1-2	TRBV28	TGTGCCAGCAGTTTCCAGTACAGCAATGGCTACACCTTC	CASSFQYSNGYTF
-	TRBD1	TRBJ1-5	TRBV10-3	TGTGCCGCCGGGACAGGCAGCAATCAGCCCCAGCATTTT	CAAGTGSNQPQHF
-	-	TRBJ1-6	TRBV6-6	TGTGCCAGCAGTTACTCGAAGGGGGGGGGTTTCCACTTT	CASSYSKGGGFHF
-	TRBD1	TRBJ2-7	TRBV5-4	TGTGCCAGCAGGCCAGGACAGGGAATGAGCGAGCAGTACTTC	CASRPGQGMSEQYF
-	-	TRBJ2-7	TRBV11-3	TGTGCCAGCAGCTCGGCAAGACAAACACCCTACGAGCAGTACTTC	CASSSARQTPYEQYF
-	-	TRBJ1-6	TRBV7-9	TGTGCCAGTGGGGGGGATTCACCCCTCCACTTT	CASGGDSPLHF
-	-	TRBJ2-5	TRBV30	TGTGCCTGGAGTTGGGGGATTTTAGAGACCCAGTACTTC	CAWSWGILETQYF
-	-	TRBJ1-3	TRBV5-5	TGTGCCAGCAGATACGAACCAGGGTCTGGAAACACCATATATTTT	CASRYEPGSGNTIYF
large	-	TRBJ2-7	TRBV21-1	TGTGCCAGCAGCATCCGGAACGAGCAGTACTTC	CASSIRNEQYF
-	-	TRBJ1-3	TRBV29-1	TGCAGCGTTGAAGTCGGGGGGACCGTTAGAAACACCATATATTTT	CSVEVGGTVRNTIYF
-	TRBD1	TRBJ1-2	TRBV27	TGTGCCAGCAGTCCCCCCAGGGGGCGACCGGGAGGCTACACCTTC	CASSPPRGRPGGYTF
-	-	TRBJ1-1	TRBV6-5	TGTGCCAGCAGTTACTCGGGGGGAAATGGCCCAGAAGCTTTCTTT	CASSYSGGNGPEAFF
few	-	TRBJ2-7	TRBV4-1	TGCGCCAGCAGCCAAGATGGCCCAGACGAGCAGTACTTC	CASSQDGPDEQYF
-	-	TRBJ1-5	TRBV7-2	TGTGCCAGCAGCTTAGAGGGGCTCGAGCCCCAGCATTTT	CASSLEGLEPQHF
-	-	TRBJ1-1	TRBV30	TGTGCCTGGAGAAAAGGACCAGGGCGGAACACTGAAGCTTTCTTT	CAWRKGPGRNTEAFF
-	TRBD1	TRBJ2-7	TRBV6-1	TGTGCCAGCAGTTATGACAGGGACTACGAGCAGTACTTC	CASSYDRDYEQYF
once	-	TRBJ1-2	TRBV2	TGTGCCAGCGTTAGGGGACACATGCTTTGGGATGGCTACACCTTC	CASVRGHMLWDGYTF
-	TRBD1	TRBJ1-4	TRBV15	TGTGCCACCAGCAGAAACGGGGACAGGGGTGAAAAACTGTTTTTT	CATSRNGDRGEKLFF
-	TRBD2	TRBJ2-3	TRBV7-2	TGTGCCAGCAGCTTTAGCGGGTCGGGCACAGATACGCAGTATTTT	CASSFSGSGTDTQYF
once	-	TRBJ1-6	TRBV5-6	TGTGCCAGCAGCGCTGGGACCGCACCCCTCCACTTT	CASSAGTAPLHF
-	-	TRBJ2-7	TRBV10-3	TGTGCCATCAGGAGACAGGACTACGAGCAGTACTTC	CAIRRQDYEQYF
-	-	TRBJ1-3	TRBV9	TGTGCCAGCAGCGAGGGGGAGGACCTCTCTGGAAACACCATATATTTT	CASSEGEDLSGNTIYF
-	-	TRBJ1-2	TRBV30	TGTGCCTGGAGTGGGGCTAACTATGGCTACACCTTC	CAWSGANYGYTF
-	-	TRBJ1-1	TRBV5-4	TGTGCCAGCAGCGTGGATTTCATGAACACTGAAGCTTTCTTT	CASSVDFMNTEAFF
few	-	TRBJ1-1	TRBV5-1	TGCGCCAGCAGCTTACGAGGGGGCACTGAAGCTTTCTTT	CASSLRGGTEAFF
-	-	TRBJ1-2	TRBV5-4	TGTGCCAGCAGCTTGGAGGGTCCCTATGGCTACACCTTC	CASSLEGPYGYTF
-	-	TRBJ1-2	TRBV11-2	TGTGCCAGCAGCTTAATGGGGGGTTTCTATGGCTACACCTTC	CASSLMGGFYGYTF
-	-	TRBJ1-1	TRBV2	TGTGCCAGCAGTGAATTCGACACGGGTGAAGCTTTCTTT	CASSEFDTGEAFF
once	-	TRBJ2-7	TRBV9	TGTGCCAGCAGCGTAGGTCCGGGGGCCCCGTACGAGCAGTACTTC	CASSVGPGAPYEQYF